The 15 T cell receptor beta chains below come from one sample, sequenced in a study of graft-versus-host responses after intestinal transplantation. Assay: immunoSEQ multiplex PCR; the TCRdb copy retains only in-frame clones and omits some. The table lists fewer than 8,500 clones, roughly 80% of them singletons. Processing of graft tissue released intraepithelial and lamina propria lymphocytes. Sequenced material: ileum tissue, taken approximately 31 weeks after intestinal transplant. The receptors stem from a human patient who received an intestinal transplant, so some T cells may come from the graft donor.

The J gene is TRBJ2-5, the V gene TRBV2, with a weak D call TRBD2 (6 bases). V lost 7 bases and J lost 2, with 11 bases in between. Germline V gene sequence: CDR1 SNHLY, CDR2 FYNNEI. There are 13 residues in the CDR3. Here the CDR3 DNA reads TGTGCCAGCAATCGGCGGGAACAAGAGACCCAGTACTTC. Its translation: CASNRREQETQYF.

The V and J genes are TRBV28 and TRBJ1-5; D perhaps matches TRBD1 (5 bases). The V gene lost 1 base and the J gene lost 7 bases, with 11 bases spanning the gap. Germline CDR1 is MDHEN and CDR2 is SYDVKM. CDR3 length equals 14 residues. The CDR3 nucleotides are TGTGCCAGCAGTTTATCGGGGGGTGGGCAGCCCCAGCATTTT. Its translation is CASSLSGGGQPQHF.

In its sample, this clone was seen a few times. The chain combines TRBV30 with TRBJ2-2; 10 bases align to TRBD1. V was pared by 5 bases and J by 8 bases, with 5 bases of the junction left unmatched. The CDR3 runs to 13 residues. CDR1 GTSNPN and CDR2 SVGIG come from the germline V gene (reference sequence). CDR3 residues: CAWDRGHMGELFF. CDR3 DNA: TGTGCCTGGGACAGGGGGCATATGGGGGAGCTGTTTTTT.

V and J are TRBV4-3 and TRBJ2-2, with 12 bases aligning to TRBD2. V trimming: 1 base; J trimming: 7 bases; junction bases outside the gene matches: 10. From germline, CDR1 is LGHNA and CDR2 YSLEER. CDR3 length equals 18 residues. CDR3 in DNA: TGCGCCAGCAGCCAAGTCCTTCTAGCGGGGGGGCTTGTCGGGGAGCTGTTTTTT. Its protein is CASSQVLLAGGLVGELFF.

This clone was observed once. This chain links TRBV19 with TRBJ2-7, with TRBD2 matching 12 bases. Germline V gene lookup returns CDR1 LNHDA and CDR2 SQIVND (reference sequence). CDR3 size: 15 residues. Trimming at V came to 6 bases and at J to 0 bases, leaving 3 bases not matched to a gene. The CDR3 bases are TGTGCCAGTAGGATGACTAGCGGGAGCTCCTACGAGCAGTACTTC. It translates to CASRMTSGSSYEQYF.

The rearrangement uses TRBV5-6 and TRBJ2-5, with TRBD1 matching 8 bases. With 1 base clipped from V and 2 bases from J, the junction kept 4 bases outside the gene matches. The CDR3 contains 15 residues. CDR1 is SGHDT, CDR2 YYEEEE, per germline. The CDR3 bases are TGTGCCAGCAGCTTGTTGGACAGGGTACAAGAGACCCAGTACTTC. This gives the protein CASSLLDRVQETQYF.

This sequence joins TRBV5-1 and TRBJ1-5, with 7 bases fitting TRBD1. The CDR3 has 15 amino acids. Germline assignment: CDR1 SGHRS and CDR2 YFSETQ. Trimming cost V 1 base and J 4 bases; bases outside gene matches: 5. CDR3 residues: CASSLTGDPNQPQHF. The CDR3 region has the DNA TGCGCCAGCAGCTTGACAGGGGATCCTAATCAGCCCCAGCATTTT.

This chain uses TRBV4-3 with TRBJ2-2; 7 positions agree with TRBD1. Germline values: CDR1 LGHNA, CDR2 YSLEER. The CDR3 spans 15 residues. Trimming took 4 bases from V and 4 from J; bases not matched to a gene: 6. CDR3 protein: CASSPRTGFTGELFF. CDR3 DNA sequence: TGCGCCAGCAGCCCCAGGACAGGATTCACCGGGGAGCTGTTTTTT.

The rearrangement joins TRBV5-4 to TRBJ1-1; possible D gene TRBD1, 5 bases. From germline, CDR1 is SGHNT and CDR2 YYREEE (reference sequence). The V gene lost 2 bases and the J gene lost 0 bases, with 11 bases spanning the gap. This CDR3 contains 15 residues. CDR3 protein: CASSFGGTMNTEAFF. The CDR3 DNA reads as TGTGCCAGCAGCTTCGGGGGGACCATGAACACTGAAGCTTTCTTT.

The J gene is TRBJ1-6, the V gene TRBV6-5; 10 nucleotides agree with TRBD1. Germline CDR1 and CDR2: MNHEY and SVGAGI. V lost 2 bases, J lost 8 bases, and 3 bases stayed unmatched. The CDR3 is 15 residues long. The CDR3 here is CASSYTDRGHSPLHF. The CDR3 DNA sequence: TGTGCCAGCAGTTACACTGACAGGGGGCATTCACCCCTCCACTTT.

This chain joins TRBV4-1 and TRBJ1-4, with D perhaps matching TRBD1 (5 bases). This CDR3 region has 16 residues. In germline, CDR1 is MGHRA, CDR2 YSYEKL. Trimming cost V 4 bases and J 0 bases, with 12 bases left between them. CDR3 in DNA: TGCGCCAGCAGCCCCCGAGGAGGGGCAACTAATGAAAAACTGTTTTTT. It encodes CASSPRGGATNEKLFF.

V usage is TRBV6-5 and J usage is TRBJ1-2; 8 bases are shared with TRBD1. This CDR3 contains 15 residues. The J segment lost 3 bases and the V segment lost 7 bases, leaving 10 bases of the junction unmatched. Germline V gene sequence: CDR1 MNHEY, CDR2 SVGAGI. This CDR3 is CASTARDRFHYGYTF. The CDR3 bases are TGTGCCAGCACCGCCCGGGACAGGTTCCACTATGGCTACACCTTC.

DNA of the CDR3: TGTGCCAGCAGTTACGACAGTAATTCACCCCTCCACTTT. Amino acids: CASSYDSNSPLHF. The chain has TRBV6-6 and TRBJ1-6; D may be TRBD1 (5 bases). Trimming cost V 2 bases and J 6 bases, with 5 bases left between them. The CDR3 length is 13 residues. Per germline, CDR1 MNHNY and CDR2 SVGAGI (reference sequence).

The chain uses TRBV5-4 and TRBJ1-2; D is undetermined. Germline V gene data show CDR1 as SGHNT and CDR2 as YYREEE (reference sequence). The CDR3 runs to 15 residues. The germline V and J ends were trimmed by 4 bases and 2 bases, with 15 bases remaining between them. In DNA, the CDR3 is TGTGCCAGCAGCCAAGAGGAAGGCGCGAACTATGGCTACACCTTC. Protein product: CASSQEEGANYGYTF.

The J gene is TRBJ2-7, the V gene TRBV5-1, with TRBD2 matching over 13 bases. Germline V lookup: CDR1 SGHRS, CDR2 YFSETQ. CDR3 length equals 16 residues. Unmatched junction bases numbered 8, after V lost 2 bases and J lost 6 bases. DNA for the CDR3: TGCGCCAGCAGCTTAACTAGCGGGAGGGCCTCACTCGAGCAGTACTTC. Translation: CASSLTSGRASLEQYF.